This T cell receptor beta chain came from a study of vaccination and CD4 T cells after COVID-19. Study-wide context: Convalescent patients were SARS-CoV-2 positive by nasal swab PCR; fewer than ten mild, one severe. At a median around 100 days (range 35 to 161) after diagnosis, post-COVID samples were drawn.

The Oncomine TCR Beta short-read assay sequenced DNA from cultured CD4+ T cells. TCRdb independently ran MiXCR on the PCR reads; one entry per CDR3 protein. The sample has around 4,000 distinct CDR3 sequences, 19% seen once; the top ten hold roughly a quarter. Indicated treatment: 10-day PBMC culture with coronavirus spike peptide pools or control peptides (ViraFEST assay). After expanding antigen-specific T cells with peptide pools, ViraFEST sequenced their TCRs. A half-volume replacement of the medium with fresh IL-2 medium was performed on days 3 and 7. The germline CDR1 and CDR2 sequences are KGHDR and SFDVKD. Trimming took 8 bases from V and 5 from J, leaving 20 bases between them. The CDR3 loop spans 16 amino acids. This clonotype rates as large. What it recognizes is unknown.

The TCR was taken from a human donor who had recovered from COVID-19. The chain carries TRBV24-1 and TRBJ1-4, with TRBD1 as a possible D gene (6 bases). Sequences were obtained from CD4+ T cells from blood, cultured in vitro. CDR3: CATNMSVRTANEKLFF. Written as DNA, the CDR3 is TGTGCCACCAACATGTCCGTACGGACAGCGAATGAAAAACTGTTTTTT.